This T cell receptor (beta chain) was identified during a study of cytomegalovirus exposure and HLA in healthy donors. The CDR3 loop spans 15 amino acids. The ends lost 8 bases at V and 7 bases at J; junction bases unmatched: 12. CDR1 and CDR2 from the germline V gene are MNHEY and SMNVEV (reference sequence). Researchers ran the PCR with 60 Vbeta and 13 Jbeta primers. Data came from immunoSEQ multiplex PCR; TCRdb stores just in-frame clones and leaves some out. The sample contains about 120,000 clones, around 70% of which appear only once. Concerning this clone itself: Its antigen is unknown.

Findings of the study overall: Researchers counted around 180 TCR beta chains as cytomegalovirus-associated.

The receptor was derived from a man under 40 in good health and CMV-seropositive. The chain combines TRBV27 with TRBJ2-1; 9 bases match TRBD1. Sequencing input: PBMCs. The CDR3 here is CASAYPGTGFNEQFF. The CDR3, as DNA: TGTGCCAGCGCTTATCCCGGGACAGGGTTTAATGAGCAGTTCTTC.